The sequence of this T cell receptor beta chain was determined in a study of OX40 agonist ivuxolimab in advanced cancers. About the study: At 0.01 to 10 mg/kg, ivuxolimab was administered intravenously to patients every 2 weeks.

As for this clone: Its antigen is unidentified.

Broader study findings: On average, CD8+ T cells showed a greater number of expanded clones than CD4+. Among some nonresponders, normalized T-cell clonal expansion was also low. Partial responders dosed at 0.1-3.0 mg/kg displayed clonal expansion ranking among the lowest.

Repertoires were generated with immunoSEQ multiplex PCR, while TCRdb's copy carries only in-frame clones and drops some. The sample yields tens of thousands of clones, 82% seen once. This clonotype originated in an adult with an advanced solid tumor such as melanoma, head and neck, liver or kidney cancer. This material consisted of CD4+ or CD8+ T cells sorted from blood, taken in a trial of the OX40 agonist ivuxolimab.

The CDR3 DNA reads as TGCGCCAGCAGCTCCAACAGGGGGAATACTGAAGCTTTCTTT. It encodes CASSSNRGNTEAFF. The V gene is TRBV5-1, the J gene TRBJ1-1; TRBD1 aligns across 8 bases. The V gene end was trimmed by 3 bases and the J gene end by 5 bases; junction bases not matched to a gene: 6. Looked up from germline, CDR1 is SGHRS and CDR2 is YFSETQ. The CDR3 covers 14 residues.